This T cell receptor beta chain was retrieved from a study of cytomegalovirus exposure and HLA in healthy donors. 60 Vbeta and 13 Jbeta primers were used in PCR. Assay: immunoSEQ multiplex PCR; the TCRdb copy retains only in-frame clones and omits some. The sample records around 230,000 clones, over 75% being singletons. This clone was recorded only once. This CDR3 region has 15 residues. The V and J ends lost 4 bases and 7 bases respectively, with 21 bases between them. Germline assignment: CDR1 SGHNT and CDR2 YYREEE (reference sequence). The sequencing input was PBMCs. The V gene is TRBV5-4, the J gene TRBJ2-7, with TRBD1 as a possible D gene (6 bases). The receptor's source is a male donor in good health and CMV-seronegative. The CDR3 coding sequence is TGTGCCAGCAGCACCCCACAGGGAATCCTCGGGGAGCAGTACTTC. Amino acid sequence: CASSTPQGILGEQYF.